By sample fraction, the clone carrying this T cell receptor (beta chain) is medium-sized. No antigen is known for it. Bulk tumor gDNA, about 630 ng per sample, served as the TCR template. Several biopsies were spaced far apart within each primary tumor and obtained as surgery took place. Each patient presented with untreated, newly diagnosed non-small cell lung cancer and received curative surgery. TCR beta CDR3 amplification used multiplex PCR with 32 V and 13 J primers. TCRdb recomputed calls from the multiplex PCR reads with MiXCR, one row per CDR3 protein. Counted here are about 15,000 distinct CDR3 sequences, under 35% occurring once; the ten biggest clones make up roughly 15%. This specimen belongs to a study of immune heterogeneity within non-small cell lung tumors. The wider study: The tumors comprised a handful of squamous cell carcinomas, some ten non-squamous carcinomas and 1 not otherwise specified.

This CDR3 region has 16 residues. The germline gives CDR1 MDHEN, CDR2 SYDVKM. The ends were cut back, 5 bases at V and 2 bases at J, with 18 bases in the middle. Findings of the study overall: High-frequency T-cell receptor beta clonotypes differed largely between individual patients. Multiple tumor sites within a patient showed recurrence of identical dominant CDR3 beta clonotypes; site-unique high-frequency clones were present as well. Clonality of local T cells correlated moderately but significantly with local tumor mutational burden (R 0.3 to 0.4).

Sequencing input: lung tumor tissue. The gene calls are TRBV28 and TRBJ1-2, with D possibly TRBD1 on 6 matching bases. This clonotype originated in a woman aged 50 to 60 with non-small cell lung cancer. The CDR3 loop reads CASSPWVGQGNYGYTF. CDR3 DNA: TGTGCCAGCAGTCCATGGGTGGGTCAGGGGAACTATGGCTACACCTTC.